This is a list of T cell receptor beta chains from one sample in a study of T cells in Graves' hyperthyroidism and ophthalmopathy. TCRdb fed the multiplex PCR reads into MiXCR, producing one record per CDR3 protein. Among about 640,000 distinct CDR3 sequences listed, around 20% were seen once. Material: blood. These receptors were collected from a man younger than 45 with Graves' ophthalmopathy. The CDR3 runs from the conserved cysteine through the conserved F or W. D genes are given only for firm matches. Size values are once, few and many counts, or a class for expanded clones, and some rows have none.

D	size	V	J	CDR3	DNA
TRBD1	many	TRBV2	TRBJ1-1	CATQDRVSSEAFF	TGTGCCACCCAGGACAGGGTGTCGTCTGAAGCTTTCTTT
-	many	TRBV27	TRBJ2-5	CASSLSWLQQETQYF	TGTGCCAGCAGTTTGAGTTGGCTTCAACAAGAGACCCAGTACTTC
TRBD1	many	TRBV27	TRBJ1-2	CASSDRGRDYGYTF	TGTGCCAGCTCGGACAGGGGGCGCGACTATGGCTACACCTTC
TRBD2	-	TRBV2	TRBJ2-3	CASSRFSGSTDTQYF	TGTGCCAGCAGTCGTTTTAGCGGGAGCACAGATACGCAGTATTTT
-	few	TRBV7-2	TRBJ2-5	CASSLEKGRETQYF	TGTGCCAGCAGCTTAGAAAAGGGGAGAGAGACCCAGTACTTC
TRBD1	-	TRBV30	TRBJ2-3	CAWSAGTGASTDTQYF	TGTGCCTGGAGCGCCGGGACAGGGGCGAGCACAGATACGCAGTATTTT
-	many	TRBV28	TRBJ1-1	CASSRERPGRRNTEAFF	TGTGCCAGCAGCAGGGAGCGCCCAGGGAGACGGAACACTGAAGCTTTCTTT
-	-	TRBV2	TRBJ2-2	CASLDRSTGELFF	TGTGCCAGCTTGGACCGAAGCACCGGGGAGCTGTTTTTT
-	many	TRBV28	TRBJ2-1	CASSLSPLNEQFF	TGTGCCAGCAGTTTAAGCCCCCTAAATGAGCAGTTCTTC
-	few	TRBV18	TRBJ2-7	CASSPGEPTIHEQYF	TGTGCCAGCTCACCAGGTGAGCCAACCATCCACGAGCAGTACTTC
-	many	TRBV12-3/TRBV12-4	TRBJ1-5	CASSFGSYQPQHF	TGTGCCAGCAGTTTCGGGAGTTACCAGCCCCAGCATTTT
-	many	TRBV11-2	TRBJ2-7	CASSLDPRIWQYF	TGTGCCAGCAGCTTAGATCCACGTATCTGGCAGTACTTC
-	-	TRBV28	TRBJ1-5	CASSLGDVQPQHF	TGTGCCAGCAGTCTGGGGGATGTTCAGCCCCAGCATTTT
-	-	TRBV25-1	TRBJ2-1	CASSEYYSGGRDEQFF	TGTGCCAGCAGTGAATACTATAGCGGAGGTAGGGATGAGCAGTTCTTC
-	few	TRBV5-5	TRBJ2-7	CASSLSATRGYEQYF	TGTGCCAGCAGCTTGTCGGCGACTAGAGGCTACGAGCAGTACTTC
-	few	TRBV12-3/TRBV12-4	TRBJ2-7	CASSLEGLGQPYEQYF	TGTGCCAGCAGTTTAGAAGGCCTTGGGCAGCCCTACGAGCAGTACTTC
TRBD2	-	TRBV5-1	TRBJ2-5	CASSRTSDQETQYF	TGCGCCAGCTCCAGGACTAGCGATCAAGAGACCCAGTACTTC
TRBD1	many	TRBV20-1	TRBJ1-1	CSAWDRATEAFF	TGCAGTGCTTGGGACAGAGCGACTGAAGCTTTCTTT
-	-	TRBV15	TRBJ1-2	CATSRDFGPSPYGYTF	TGTGCCACCAGCAGAGATTTTGGACCTTCTCCTTATGGCTACACCTTC
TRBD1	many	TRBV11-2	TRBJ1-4	CASSSPGTGREKLFF	TGTGCCAGCAGCTCCCCCGGGACAGGGCGAGAAAAACTGTTTTTT
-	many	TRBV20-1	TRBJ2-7	CSASRKSAIIRPEQYF	TGCAGTGCTAGTCGCAAATCGGCTATCATTCGTCCCGAGCAGTACTTC
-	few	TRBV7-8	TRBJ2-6	CASSLGRQLGANVLTF	TGTGCCAGCAGCTTAGGAAGACAGCTCGGGGCCAACGTCCTGACTTTC
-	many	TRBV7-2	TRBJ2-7	CASGGEGPYEQYF	TGTGCCAGCGGTGGTGAGGGGCCCTACGAGCAGTACTTC
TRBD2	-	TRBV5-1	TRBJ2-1	CASSLGTLAGGIQSYNEQFF	TGCGCCAGCAGCTTAGGGACTCTAGCGGGAGGGATTCAATCCTACAATGAGCAGTTCTTC
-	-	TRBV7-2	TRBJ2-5	CASSLVVGTKTQYF	TGTGCCAGCAGCTTAGTCGTTGGGACAAAGACCCAGTACTTC
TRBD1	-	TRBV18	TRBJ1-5	CASSRRGTGDSNQPQHF	TGTGCCAGCTCACGCCGAGGGACAGGGGATAGCAATCAGCCCCAGCATTTT
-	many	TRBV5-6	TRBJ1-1	CASSLNGWWSDTEAFF	TGTGCCAGCAGCTTGAATGGCTGGTGGTCGGACACTGAAGCTTTCTTT
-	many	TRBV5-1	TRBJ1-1	CASSLGDKDTEAFF	TGCGCCAGCAGCTTGGGGGACAAGGACACTGAAGCTTTCTTT
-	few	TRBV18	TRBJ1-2	CASSPPQIGYGYTF	TGTGCCAGCTCACCACCACAGATTGGCTATGGCTACACCTTC
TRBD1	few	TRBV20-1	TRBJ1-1	CSAATGTNTEAFF	TGCAGTGCTGCGACAGGGACCAACACTGAAGCTTTCTTT
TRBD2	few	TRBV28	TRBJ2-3	CASSPRWAGGLDTQYF	TGTGCCAGCAGTCCTCGATGGGCGGGAGGGTTAGATACGCAGTATTTT
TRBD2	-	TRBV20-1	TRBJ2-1	CSASEGLAAEQFF	TGCAGTGCTAGTGAGGGACTAGCGGCCGAGCAGTTCTTC
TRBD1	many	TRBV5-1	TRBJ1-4	CASSRGRDSKKLFF	TGCGCCAGCAGCCGAGGCCGGGACAGTAAAAAACTGTTTTTT
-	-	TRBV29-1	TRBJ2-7	CSVRNGGSYEQYF	TGCAGCGTTAGGAACGGGGGCTCCTACGAGCAGTACTTC
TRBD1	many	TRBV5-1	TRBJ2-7	CASSLGTGDNHEQYF	TGCGCCAGCAGCTTGGGGACAGGGGATAACCACGAGCAGTACTTC
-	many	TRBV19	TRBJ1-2	CASTLLSGDNYGYTF	TGTGCCAGTACCCTCCTCTCGGGGGACAACTATGGCTACACCTTC
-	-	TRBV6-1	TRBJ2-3	CASSEIRGGTDTQYF	TGTGCCAGCAGTGAAATAAGAGGGGGAACAGATACGCAGTATTTT
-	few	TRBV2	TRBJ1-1	CASSESGTAFF	TGTGCCAGCAGTGAGTCGGGCACGGCTTTCTTT
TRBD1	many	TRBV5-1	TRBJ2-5	CASRSQGDDQETQYF	TGCGCCAGCAGGTCCCAGGGGGATGACCAAGAGACCCAGTACTTC
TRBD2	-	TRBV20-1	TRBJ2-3	CSARNGLASTDTQYF	TGCAGTGCTAGAAATGGACTAGCGAGCACAGATACGCAGTATTTT
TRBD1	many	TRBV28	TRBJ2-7	CASSQATGALYEQYF	TGTGCCAGCAGTCAGGCGACAGGGGCACTTTACGAGCAGTACTTC
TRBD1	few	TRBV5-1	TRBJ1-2	CASSGRTGDNYGYTF	TGCGCCAGCAGCGGCCGGACAGGGGACAACTATGGCTACACCTTC
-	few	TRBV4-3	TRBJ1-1	CASSQGARVLMNTEAFF	TGCGCCAGCAGCCAGGGGGCCAGGGTACTTATGAACACTGAAGCTTTCTTT
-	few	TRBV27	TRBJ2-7	CASSSEAPYEQYF	TGTGCCAGCAGTTCCGAGGCCCCCTACGAGCAGTACTTC
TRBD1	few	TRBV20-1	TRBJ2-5	CSAKSGTAETQYF	TGCAGTGCTAAGTCCGGGACAGCAGAGACCCAGTACTTC
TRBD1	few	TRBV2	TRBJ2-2	CASSGDSHTGELFF	TGTGCCAGCAGTGGGGACAGCCACACCGGGGAGCTGTTTTTT
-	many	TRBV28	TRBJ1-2	CASSLQGTNYGYTF	TGTGCCAGCAGTCTTCAGGGAACTAACTATGGCTACACCTTC
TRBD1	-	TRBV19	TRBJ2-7	CASSTRTGPSEQYF	TGTGCCAGTAGTACCAGGACAGGGCCCTCCGAGCAGTACTTC
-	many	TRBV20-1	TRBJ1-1	CSALNQGRTEAFF	TGCAGTGCTCTCAACCAGGGGAGGACTGAAGCTTTCTTT
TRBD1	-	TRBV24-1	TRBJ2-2	CATSDFSTGKNGELFF	TGTGCCACCAGTGATTTTTCGACAGGGAAGAACGGGGAGCTGTTTTTT
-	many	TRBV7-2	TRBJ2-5	CASSLGQQRETQYF	TGTGCCAGCAGCTTAGGTCAACAAAGGGAGACCCAGTACTTC